This TCR beta chain was sequenced for a study of blood T cells in healthy people across ages. Overall study findings and caveats: The recorded TCR beta diversity per million T cells decreased in a roughly linear manner with age.

Total RNA extraction produced at least 5.5 micrograms (per sample) for the study. This CDR3 contains 15 residues. CDR1 is SGHTA and CDR2 is FQGNSA in the germline V gene. Next came a second PCR, run for about 6 to 11 cycles, which used a sample-barcoded 5' primer along with a J-beta primer mix. MiXCR, run by TCRdb on the 5' RACE reads, gives a single entry per CDR3 protein. The sample consists of approximately 810,000 distinct CDR3 sequences, more than 25% of them appearing once. Notes on this clonotype: The antigen remains unidentified. A much larger clone lies one base from this, so it may be a read error.

The sequencing sample was made of blood. V gene TRBV7-2 combines with J gene TRBJ2-1; 8 bases are a match to TRBD2. The source of this sequence is a woman of 80 years or more in good health. The CDR3 loop is CVSSLGGAFYNEQFF. CDR3 sequence (DNA): TGTGTCAGCAGCCTCGGGGGGGCCTTCTACAATGAGCAGTTCTTC.